Below, one T cell receptor (beta chain) is given with its context. The record originates from a study of OX40 agonist ivuxolimab in advanced cancers. Study at large: Cohort: 65% to 90% men, mean age about 60, aged about 20 to 80.

V lost 0 bases, J lost 1 base, and 9 bases lay in between. This CDR3 is 15 amino acids long. CDR1 is MNHEY and CDR2 is SVGAGI in the germline V gene. Clones were sequenced by immunoSEQ multiplex PCR, and TCRdb holds only the in-frame ones, with some missing. The sample lists nearly 80,000 clones, roughly 87% seen once, with roughly 0.32% in the top ten. Sequenced here: CD4+ or CD8+ T cells sorted from blood, sampled in a trial of the OX40 agonist ivuxolimab. The receptor's source is an adult with an advanced solid tumor such as melanoma, head and neck, liver or kidney cancer. This chain uses TRBV6-5 with TRBJ2-5; tentatively, D is TRBD2 (5 bases). The CDR3 reads CASSYSKRPQETQYF. In nucleotides, the CDR3 is TGTGCCAGCAGTTACTCAAAGCGGCCCCAAGAGACCCAGTACTTC.